These 13 T cell receptor beta chains came from one sample sequenced in a study of control samples from healthy donors and cancer patients. Clones were read by immunoSEQ multiplex PCR, and TCRdb kept only the in-frame ones, dropping some. The sample contains roughly 60,000 clones, 94% of which appear only once. The specimen was blood. These receptors came from a man younger than 45 in good health.

This clone has only one observation. CDR3 in amino acids: CASSEAGTGGSTEAFF. In nucleotides, the CDR3 is TGTGCCAGCAGTGAAGCCGGGACAGGGGGGAGCACTGAAGCTTTCTTT. The V and J genes are TRBV6-1 and TRBJ1-1, with TRBD1 matching over 11 bases. The CDR3 contains 16 residues. The ends lost 0 bases at V and 4 bases at J; junction bases unmatched: 4. Germline-derived CDR1 and CDR2 are MNHNS and SASEGT.

The V call is TRBV7-9, the J call TRBJ2-5, with unresolved D. Per the germline V gene, CDR1 is SEHNR and CDR2 is FQNEAQ (reference sequence). The CDR3 has 15 amino acids. V was cut by 1 base and J by 2 bases, with 11 bases left in between. CDR3 in amino acids: CASSLGDLGQETQYF. The CDR3 DNA sequence: TGTGCCAGCAGCTTAGGAGACCTTGGTCAAGAGACCCAGTACTTC.

This chain joins TRBV12-3 or TRBV12-4 and TRBJ1-1; D remains unclear. The CDR3 spans 11 residues. The ends were cut back, 6 bases at V and 6 bases at J, with 8 bases in the middle. The CDR3 nucleotides read TGTGCCAGCAGCCAGGTCTCTGAAGCTTTCTTT. It is translated as CASSQVSEAFF.

The table lists this clone with a count of one. The chain combines TRBV6-5 with TRBJ2-5; possible D gene TRBD2, 6 bases. Germline V gene lookup returns CDR1 MNHEY and CDR2 SVGAGI. The CDR3 contains 15 residues. The V and J ends lost 3 bases and 5 bases respectively, with 16 bases between them. CDR3 sequence: CASSYGTRPGETQYF. CDR3 nucleotides: TGTGCCAGCAGTTATGGGACTCGCCCCGGGGAGACCCAGTACTTC.

This chain joins TRBV7-2 and TRBJ1-1; TRBD1 agrees at 9 bases. The trim removed 3 bases at V and 0 bases at J, leaving 8 bases unmatched. Per the germline V gene, CDR1 is SGHTA and CDR2 is FQGNSA. CDR3 length: 17 residues. DNA for the CDR3: TGTGCCAGCAGCTTGGGACAGGGACGTACCTTGAACACTGAAGCTTTCTTT. This translates into CASSLGQGRTLNTEAFF.

This clone is a singleton in its sample. This sequence joins TRBV27 and TRBJ2-1; 7 nucleotides line up with TRBD1. CDR1 MNHEY and CDR2 SMNVEV come from the germline V gene (reference sequence). This CDR3 has 15 amino acids. V gave up 5 bases and J gave up 6 bases; unmatched junction bases: 10. The CDR3 DNA is TGTGCCAGCAGTGAGACAGGGCCGCCTAGCAATGAGCAGTTCTTC. It translates to CASSETGPPSNEQFF.

The rearrangement joins TRBV7-2 to TRBJ2-2; TRBD1 agrees at 7 bases. After removal of 3 bases from V and 4 bases from J, the junction contained 5 bases not matched to a gene. The CDR3 has 15 amino acids. The germline V gene has CDR1 SGHTA and CDR2 FQGNSA. The CDR3: CASSFHRGGTGELFF. For the CDR3, the DNA is TGTGCCAGCAGCTTCCACAGGGGCGGCACCGGGGAGCTGTTTTTT. Filled out from reference TRBV7-2 and TRBJ2-2, the complete variable domain reads GAGVSQSPSNKVTEKGKDVELRCDPISGHTALYWYRQSLGQGLEFLIYFQGNSAPDKSGLPSDRFSAERTGGSVSTLTIQRTQQEDSAVYLCASSFHRGGTGELFFGEGSRLTVL.

In DNA, the CDR3 is TGTGCCAGCAGTTACTCGGTGACGGGTGACACTGAAGCTTTCTTT. Translating it yields CASSYSVTGDTEAFF. The rearrangement joins TRBV6-6 to TRBJ1-1; no clear D gene. CDR1 and CDR2 from the germline V gene are MNHNY and SVGAGI (reference sequence). This CDR3 spans 15 amino acids. V lost 0 bases and J lost 3, with 11 bases in between.

The rearrangement links TRBV25-1 to TRBJ2-3; D possibly corresponds to TRBD1 (6 bases). Germline V gives CDR1 MGHDK, CDR2 SYGVNS. CDR3 size: 14 residues. Trimming stripped 3 bases from V and 5 bases from J, with 12 bases between. For the CDR3, the DNA is TGTGCCAGCAGTGATCCCACAGGGAGAGATACGCAGTATTTT. Amino acid sequence: CASSDPTGRDTQYF. The variable domain in full, completed from reference TRBV25-1 and TRBJ2-3, reads EADIYQTPRYLVIGTGKKITLECSQTMGHDKMYWYQQDPGMELHLIHYSYGVNSTEKGDLSSESTVSRIRTEHFPLTLESARPSHTSQYLCASSDPTGRDTQYFGPGTRLTVL.

The rearrangement links TRBV4-1 to TRBJ2-5; 8 nucleotides line up with TRBD2. Trimming removed 4 bases from V and 4 bases from J; junction bases left unmatched: 17. The CDR3 is 18 residues long. Germline V gene lookup returns CDR1 MGHRA and CDR2 YSYEKL. This CDR3 reads CASSPTLSYGLAGETQYF. CDR3 coding DNA: TGCGCCAGCAGCCCTACACTTTCTTACGGACTAGCTGGAGAGACCCAGTACTTC.

The chain carries TRBV5-5 and TRBJ1-1; D is undetermined. Trimming shortened V by 0 bases and J by 4 bases, and 10 bases separated the two germline ends. Germline CDR1 is SGHKS and CDR2 is YYEKEE (reference sequence). This CDR3 is 14 amino acids long. CDR3 bases: TGTGCCAGCAGCTTGGAGGGAAGGCGCACTGAAGCTTTCTTT. This encodes CASSLEGRRTEAFF.

CDR3 residues: CATERGQAYNEKLFF. CDR3 in DNA: TGTGCCACCGAGCGGGGACAGGCCTATAATGAAAAACTGTTTTTT. V and J are TRBV19 and TRBJ1-4; TRBD1 agrees at 8 bases. CDR3 length: 15 amino acids. The ends lost 10 bases at V and 4 bases at J; junction bases unmatched: 11. Germline CDR1 and CDR2: LNHDA and SQIVND (reference sequence). Full variable domain (missing parts from reference TRBV19 and TRBJ1-4): DGGITQSPKYLFRKEGQNVTLSCEQNLNHDAMYWYRQDPGQGLRLIYYSQIVNDFQKGDIAEGYSVSREKKESFPLTVTSAQKNPTAFYLCATERGQAYNEKLFFGSGTQLSVL.

This clone was recorded only once. This chain joins TRBV5-8 and TRBJ2-4; TRBD2 agrees at 9 bases. Germline values: CDR1 SGHTS, CDR2 YDEGEE. This CDR3 has 13 amino acids. Germline trimming cut 4 bases from V and 6 bases from J; bases unmatched to any gene: 2. The CDR3 is CASSLRGGNIQYF. CDR3 coding DNA: TGTGCCAGCAGCCTGCGGGGGGGAAACATTCAGTACTTC.